A single sample is the source of the 20 T cell receptor beta chains below, sequenced in a study of cytomegalovirus exposure and HLA in healthy donors. This PCR relied on a set of 60 Vbeta primers and 13 Jbeta primers. TCRdb's copy holds only in-frame clones and misses some; the assay was immunoSEQ multiplex PCR. The sample includes 75,000 to 95,000 clones, approximately 78% of them seen just once. Sequences were obtained from PBMCs. The receptors here all came from a woman aged 40 to 55 in good health and CMV-seropositive.

This sequence joins TRBV19 and TRBJ2-6; TRBD2 matches at 8 bases. Germline V CDR1 and CDR2: LNHDA, SQIVND (reference sequence). This CDR3 has 20 residues. J lost 0 bases, V lost 10 bases, and 20 bases had no gene match. The CDR3 here is CAIDTSSGAGGLSGANVLTF. For the CDR3, the DNA is TGTGCCATCGATACCTCTTCAGGGGCGGGAGGACTCTCTGGGGCCAACGTCCTGACTTTC.

This clone was detected only a few times. The V and J genes are TRBV6-1 and TRBJ2-7, with D possibly being TRBD1 (5 bases). The CDR3 consists of 14 residues. Germline V lookup: CDR1 MNHNS, CDR2 SASEGT. V was shortened by 3 bases and J by 6 bases, with 15 bases between the two germline ends. The DNA for the CDR3 is TGTGCCAGCAGTGATAGGCAGGGCGTGAGCGAGCAGTACTTC. Its translation: CASSDRQGVSEQYF.

The V gene is TRBV5-4, the J gene TRBJ2-5, with D possibly being TRBD2 (6 bases). Trimming cost V 1 base and J 2 bases, with 12 bases left between them. The CDR3 has 15 residues. CDR1 SGHNT and CDR2 YYREEE come from the germline V gene (reference sequence). The CDR3 coding sequence is TGTGCCAGCAGCTTGCCGACCGGGGGACAAGAGACCCAGTACTTC. It yields the protein CASSLPTGGQETQYF.

This clone was counted once. One junction end disagrees with the germline gene, perhaps due to a read error. The chain has TRBV29-1 and TRBJ1-2; 9 nucleotides align to TRBD1. From germline, CDR1 is SQVTM and CDR2 ANQGSEA. The CDR3 has 14 residues. The CDR3 reads CSVAPGQGLVGGSF. The DNA for the CDR3 is TGCAGCGTGGCTCCGGGACAGGGATTGGTTGGGGGGTCGTTC.

The chain uses TRBV2 and TRBJ2-1, with 7 bases lining up with TRBD2. The CDR3 runs 15 residues. The V gene's germline CDR1 is SNHLY and CDR2 FYNNEI. The J segment lost 8 bases and the V segment lost 1 base, leaving 8 bases of the junction unmatched. CDR3 bases: TGTGCCAGCAGTGAAGTTACGGCTAGCGGACATGAGCAGTTCTTC. This gives the protein CASSEVTASGHEQFF.

V gene TRBV7-8 combines with J gene TRBJ2-5, with 14 positions matching TRBD2. The DNA end favors TRBJ2-7, so the J call may be wrong. This CDR3 has 16 residues. Per germline, CDR1 SGHVS and CDR2 FQNEAQ. The CDR3 nucleotides are TGTGCCAGCAGCTTAGGGGGACTAGCGGGAGCCTACGAGCAGTACTTC. Amino acid sequence: CASSLGGLAGAYEQYF.

This chain connects TRBV28 to TRBJ2-7, with 7 bases identical to TRBD2. V trimming: 8 bases; J trimming: 2 bases; junction bases outside the gene matches: 15. Per the germline V gene, CDR1 is MDHEN and CDR2 is SYDVKM. There are 16 residues in the CDR3. The CDR3 region has the DNA TGTGCCAGCGGCTCCCCTCAGACTAGCACTGCCTACGAGCAGTACTTC. As protein: CASGSPQTSTAYEQYF.

The genes are TRBV5-8 and TRBJ1-4; 11 bases fit TRBD1. CDR3 length: 17 amino acids. Germline CDR1 is SGHTS and CDR2 is YDEGEE. The junction had 4 bases not matched to a gene; V was cut back by 2 bases and J by 1 base. Here the CDR3 DNA reads TGTGCCAGCAGCTTATCGGGACAGGGGGGAACTAATGAAAAACTGTTTTTT. Encoded protein: CASSLSGQGGTNEKLFF.

The CDR3 loop is CASHPRQEIYEQFF. Written as DNA, the CDR3 is TGTGCCAGCCACCCACGACAGGAGATCTATGAGCAGTTCTTC. The chain employs TRBV6-5 and TRBJ2-1, with a possible D match to TRBD1 (6 bases). Looked up from germline, CDR1 is MNHEY and CDR2 is SVGAGI. The CDR3 contains 14 residues. Trimming stripped 8 bases from V and 8 bases from J, with 19 bases between.

V gene TRBV6-6 combines with J gene TRBJ1-2; 11 nucleotides agree with TRBD1. The V gene end was trimmed by 6 bases and the J gene end by 0 bases; junction bases not matched to a gene: 6. Germline CDR1 reads MNHNY; CDR2 reads SVGAGI (reference sequence). This CDR3 contains 16 residues. This chain's CDR3 is CASRSGQGASNYGYTF. The CDR3 DNA reads TGTGCCAGCAGATCAGGACAGGGGGCCTCTAACTATGGCTACACCTTC.

This clone was detected a few times. The J gene is TRBJ1-5, the V gene TRBV5-4; TRBD1 might be the D (5 bases). This CDR3 comprises 16 residues. The V gene's germline CDR1 is SGHNT and CDR2 YYREEE (reference sequence). With 4 bases removed from V and 4 bases from J, the gap between germline ends came to 18 bases. For the CDR3, the DNA is TGTGCCAGCAGCAAGGATGGGGCAGGAAATAATCAGCCCCAGCATTTT. Translating gives CASSKDGAGNNQPQHF. Complete variable domain (other parts from reference TRBV5-4 and TRBJ1-5): ETGVTQSPTHLIKTRGQQVTLRCSSQSGHNTVSWYQQALGQGPQFIFQYYREEENGRGNFPPRFSGLQFPNYSSELNVNALELDDSALYLCASSKDGAGNNQPQHFGDGTRLSIL.

Note on this clone: One junction end does not reproduce the germline sequence, and a read error may be involved. Additional DNA sequences in this sample encode the identical CDR3. The genes are TRBV5-4 and TRBJ2-7, with 11 bases fitting TRBD2. The CDR3 contains 15 residues. Germline CDR1 is SGHNT and CDR2 is YYREEE (reference sequence). This CDR3 reads CASSAQGLADGEQYF. CDR3 in DNA: TGTGCCAGCAGCGCCCAGGGACTAGCGGACGGCGAGCAATACTTC.

This clone was seen a few times. The V call is TRBV2, the J call TRBJ2-5; a weak D match, TRBD1 (5 bases). Trimming removed 2 bases from V and 2 bases from J, with 15 bases in between. This CDR3 spans 16 amino acids. The germline CDR1 and CDR2 sequences are SNHLY and FYNNEI. CDR3 sequence reads: CASSESTGLPQETQYF. CDR3 nucleotides: TGTGCCAGCAGTGAAAGCACAGGCCTTCCACAAGAGACCCAGTACTTC.

This clone was picked up a small number of times. This rearrangement joins TRBV1 to TRBJ2-5; the table calls TRBD1, which could not be checked here. The J call may be mistaken, given a closer DNA end match to TRBJ2-7. TRBV1 represents a pseudogene. The CDR3 has 12 residues. This CDR3 is CTSSQDRREQYF. As DNA, the CDR3 is TGCACCAGCAGCCAAGACAGGCGCGAGCAGTACTTC.

The rearrangement uses TRBV19 and TRBJ1-2; the D gene is possibly TRBD1 (6 bases). There are 14 residues in the CDR3. The V and J ends lost 3 bases and 2 bases respectively, with 10 bases between them. Germline V gene sequence: CDR1 LNHDA, CDR2 SQIVND (reference sequence). CDR3 sequence: CASSMGGANYGYTF. The CDR3 DNA follows: TGTGCCAGTAGTATGGGGGGGGCCAACTATGGCTACACCTTC. The full variable domain, completed using reference TRBV19 and TRBJ1-2, is DGGITQSPKYLFRKEGQNVTLSCEQNLNHDAMYWYRQDPGQGLRLIYYSQIVNDFQKGDIAEGYSVSREKKESFPLTVTSAQKNPTAFYLCASSMGGANYGYTFGSGTRLTVV.

The J gene is TRBJ1-5, the V gene TRBV10-3, with D maybe TRBD1 (6 bases). V lost 6 bases, J lost 5 bases, and 23 bases lay in between. The CDR3 runs to 17 residues. CDR1 and CDR2 (germline): ENHRY, SYGVKD. CDR3 sequence (DNA): TGTGCCATCAGAACTAAATGGGGGGGGGCGGTGGATCAGCCCCAGCATTTT. It is translated as CAIRTKWGGAVDQPQHF.

J is TRBJ2-1 and V is TRBV11-2; no clear D gene. Trimming stripped 7 bases from V and 5 bases from J, with 15 bases between. This CDR3 is built from 14 residues. CDR1 and CDR2 from the germline V gene are SGHAT and FQNNGV. The chain's CDR3 is CASTLQNQNNEQFF. The CDR3 DNA reads TGTGCCAGCACTTTACAGAACCAAAACAATGAGCAGTTCTTC.

This clone was seen a few times. This chain uses TRBV4-1 with TRBJ1-4; possible D gene TRBD1, 6 bases. This CDR3 is built from 16 residues. Per germline, CDR1 MGHRA and CDR2 YSYEKL. The V gene lost 4 bases and the J gene lost 4 bases, with 16 bases spanning the gap. The CDR3 is CASSPLGAMVNEKLFF. In DNA form, the CDR3 reads TGCGCCAGCAGCCCCTTGGGGGCAATGGTTAATGAAAAACTGTTTTTT.

The rearrangement links TRBV18 to TRBJ1-5, with D perhaps TRBD1 (5 bases). Per the germline V gene, CDR1 is KGHSH and CDR2 is LQKENI. V lost 3 bases to trimming and J lost 6 bases, with 12 bases between them. There are 14 residues in the CDR3. CDR3 nucleotides: TGTGCCAGCTCACCCCCCCAGGGAGGTCAGCCCCAGCATTTT. Its translation: CASSPPQGGQPQHF.

The sample holds one count of this clone. The chain couples TRBV27 to TRBJ2-2, with 12 bases identical to TRBD1. CDR3 size: 15 residues. The V gene end was trimmed by 6 bases and the J gene end by 7 bases; junction bases not matched to a gene: 6. Germline loops: CDR1 MNHEY, CDR2 SMNVEV (reference sequence). The CDR3 loop reads CASSRDRGLGGELFF. Written as DNA, the CDR3 is TGTGCCAGCAGCCGGGACAGGGGGCTGGGCGGGGAGCTGTTTTTT.